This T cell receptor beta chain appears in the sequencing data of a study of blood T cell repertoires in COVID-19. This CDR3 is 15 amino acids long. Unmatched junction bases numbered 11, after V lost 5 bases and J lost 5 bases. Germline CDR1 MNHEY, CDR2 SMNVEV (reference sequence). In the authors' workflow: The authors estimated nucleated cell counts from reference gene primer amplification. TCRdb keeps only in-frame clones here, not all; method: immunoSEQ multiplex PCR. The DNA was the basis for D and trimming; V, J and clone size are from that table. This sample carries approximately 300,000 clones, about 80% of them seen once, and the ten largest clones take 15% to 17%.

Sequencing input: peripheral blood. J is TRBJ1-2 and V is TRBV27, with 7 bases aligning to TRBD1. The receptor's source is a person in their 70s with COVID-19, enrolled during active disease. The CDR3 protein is CASSPGPGQRYGYTF. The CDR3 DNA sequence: TGTGCCAGCAGTCCAGGCCCGGGACAGAGGTATGGCTACACCTTC.